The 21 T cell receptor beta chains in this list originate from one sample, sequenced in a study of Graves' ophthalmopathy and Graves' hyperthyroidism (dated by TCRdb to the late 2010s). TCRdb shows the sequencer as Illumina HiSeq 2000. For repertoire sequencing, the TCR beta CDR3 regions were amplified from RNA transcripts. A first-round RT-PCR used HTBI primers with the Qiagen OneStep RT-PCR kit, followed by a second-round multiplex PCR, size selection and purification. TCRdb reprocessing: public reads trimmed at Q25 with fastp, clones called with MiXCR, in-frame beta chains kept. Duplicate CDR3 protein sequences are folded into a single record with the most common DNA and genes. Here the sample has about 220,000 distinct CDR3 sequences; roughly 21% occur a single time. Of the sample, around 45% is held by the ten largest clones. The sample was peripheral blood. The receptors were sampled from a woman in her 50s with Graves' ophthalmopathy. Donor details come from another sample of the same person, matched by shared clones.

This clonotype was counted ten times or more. CDR3 sequence (DNA): TGCAGCGTTGAAGGACCCTCCTATGGCTACACCTTC. Residues: CSVEGPSYGYTF. This chain connects TRBV29-1 to TRBJ1-2; D gene ambiguous. This CDR3 has 12 residues. CDR1 and CDR2 from the germline V gene are SQVTM and ANQGSEA. V lost 1 base and J lost 4, with 7 bases in between.

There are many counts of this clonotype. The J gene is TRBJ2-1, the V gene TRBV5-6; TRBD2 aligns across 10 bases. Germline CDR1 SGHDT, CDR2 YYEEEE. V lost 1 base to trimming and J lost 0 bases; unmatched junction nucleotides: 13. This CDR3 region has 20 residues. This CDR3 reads CASSLSKSGRALSSYNEQFF. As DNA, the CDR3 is TGTGCCAGCAGCTTGTCGAAGAGCGGGAGGGCCTTGAGCTCCTACAATGAGCAGTTCTTC.

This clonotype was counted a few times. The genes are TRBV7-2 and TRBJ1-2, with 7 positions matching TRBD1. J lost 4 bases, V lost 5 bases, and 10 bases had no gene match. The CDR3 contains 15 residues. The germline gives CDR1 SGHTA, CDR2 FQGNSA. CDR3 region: CASSPAGGGFYGYTF. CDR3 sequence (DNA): TGTGCCAGCAGCCCAGCCGGAGGGGGCTTCTATGGCTACACCTTC.

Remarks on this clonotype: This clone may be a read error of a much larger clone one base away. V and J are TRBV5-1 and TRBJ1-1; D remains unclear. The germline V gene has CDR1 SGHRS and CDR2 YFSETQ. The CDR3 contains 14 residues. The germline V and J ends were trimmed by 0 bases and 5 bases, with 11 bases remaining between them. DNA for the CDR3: TGCGCCAGCAGCTTGGGTCAGGTCGTGACTGAAGCTTTCTTT. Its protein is CASSLGQVVTEAFF.

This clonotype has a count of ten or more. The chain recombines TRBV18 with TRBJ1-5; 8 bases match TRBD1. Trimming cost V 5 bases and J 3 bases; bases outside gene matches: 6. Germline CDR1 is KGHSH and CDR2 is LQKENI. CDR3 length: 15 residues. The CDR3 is CASSFGQGINQPQHF. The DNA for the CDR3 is TGTGCCAGCTCATTCGGACAGGGTATCAATCAGCCCCAGCATTTT. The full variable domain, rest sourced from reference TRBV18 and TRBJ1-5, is NAGVMQNPRHLVRRRGQEARLRCSPMKGHSHVYWYRQLPEEGLKFMVYLQKENIIDESGMPKERFSAEFPKEGPSILRIQQVVRGDSAAYFCASSFGQGINQPQHFGDGTRLSIL.

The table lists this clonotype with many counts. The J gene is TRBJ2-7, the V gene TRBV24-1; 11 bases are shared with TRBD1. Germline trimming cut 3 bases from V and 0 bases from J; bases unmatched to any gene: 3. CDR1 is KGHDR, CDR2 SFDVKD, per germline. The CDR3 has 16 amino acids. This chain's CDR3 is CATSDPDRGHSYEQYF. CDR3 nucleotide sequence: TGTGCCACCAGTGATCCGGACAGGGGGCACTCCTACGAGCAGTACTTC.

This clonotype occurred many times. The CDR3 region is CASSLGGMNTEAFF. As DNA, the CDR3 is TGTGCCAGCAGTTTAGGGGGGATGAACACTGAAGCTTTCTTT. J is TRBJ1-1 and V is TRBV28; D may be TRBD1 (5 bases). Trimming removed 2 bases at V and 0 bases at J, with 7 bases between. CDR1 is MDHEN, CDR2 SYDVKM, per germline. CDR3 length: 14 residues. The full variable domain, its missing parts supplied by reference TRBV28 and TRBJ1-1, is DVKVTQSSRYLVKRTGEKVFLECVQDMDHENMFWYRQDPGLGLRLIYFSYDVKMKEKGDIPEGYSVSREKKERFSLILESASTNQTSMYLCASSLGGMNTEAFFGQGTRLTVV.

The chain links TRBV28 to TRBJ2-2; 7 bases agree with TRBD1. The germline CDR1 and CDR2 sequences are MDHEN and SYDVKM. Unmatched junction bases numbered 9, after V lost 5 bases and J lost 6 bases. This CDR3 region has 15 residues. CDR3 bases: TGTGCCAGCAGTATCCTGGGACAGCAGGCCGGGGAGCTGTTTTTT. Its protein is CASSILGQQAGELFF.

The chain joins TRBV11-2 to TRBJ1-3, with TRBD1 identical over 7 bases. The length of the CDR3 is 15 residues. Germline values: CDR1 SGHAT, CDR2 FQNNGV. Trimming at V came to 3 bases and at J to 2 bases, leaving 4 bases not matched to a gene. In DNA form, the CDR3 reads TGTGCCAGCAGCTTGGACAGGCAAACTGGAAACACCATATATTTT. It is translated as CASSLDRQTGNTIYF. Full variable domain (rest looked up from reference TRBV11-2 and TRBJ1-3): EAGVAQSPRYKIIEKRQSVAFWCNPISGHATLYWYQQILGQGPKLLIQFQNNGVVDDSQLPKDRFSAERLKGVDSTLKIQPAKLEDSAVYLCASSLDRQTGNTIYFGEGSWLTVV.

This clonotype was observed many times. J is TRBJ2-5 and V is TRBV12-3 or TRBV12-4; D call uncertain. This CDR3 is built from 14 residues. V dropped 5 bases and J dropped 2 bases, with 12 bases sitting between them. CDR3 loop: CASSPRRRQETQYF. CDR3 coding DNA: TGTGCCAGCAGTCCGAGGCGCCGACAAGAGACCCAGTACTTC.

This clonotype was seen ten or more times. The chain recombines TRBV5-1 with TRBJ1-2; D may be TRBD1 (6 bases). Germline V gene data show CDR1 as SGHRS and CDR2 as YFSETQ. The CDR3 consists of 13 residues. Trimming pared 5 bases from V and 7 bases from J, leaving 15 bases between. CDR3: CASRGPGTFGYTF. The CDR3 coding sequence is TGCGCCAGCAGGGGTCCCGGGACATTTGGCTACACCTTC.

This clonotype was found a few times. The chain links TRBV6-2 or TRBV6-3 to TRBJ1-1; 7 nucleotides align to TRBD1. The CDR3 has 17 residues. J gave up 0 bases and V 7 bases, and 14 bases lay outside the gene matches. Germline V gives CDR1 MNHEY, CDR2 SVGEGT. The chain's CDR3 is CASKSLLTGQMNTEAFF. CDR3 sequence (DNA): TGTGCCAGCAAATCCCTGCTCACGGGACAGATGAACACTGAAGCTTTCTTT.

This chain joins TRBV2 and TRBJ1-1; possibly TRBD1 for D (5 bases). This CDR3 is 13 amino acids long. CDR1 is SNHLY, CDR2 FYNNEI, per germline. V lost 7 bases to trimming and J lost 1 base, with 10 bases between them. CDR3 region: CASMTEKNTEAFF. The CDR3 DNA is TGTGCCAGCATGACAGAAAAGAACACTGAAGCTTTCTTT. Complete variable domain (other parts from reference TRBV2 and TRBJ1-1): EPEVTQTPSHQVTQMGQEVILRCVPISNHLYFYWYRQILGQKVEFLVSFYNNEISEKSEIFDDQFSVERPDGSNFTLKIRSTKLEDSAMYFCASMTEKNTEAFFGQGTRLTVV.

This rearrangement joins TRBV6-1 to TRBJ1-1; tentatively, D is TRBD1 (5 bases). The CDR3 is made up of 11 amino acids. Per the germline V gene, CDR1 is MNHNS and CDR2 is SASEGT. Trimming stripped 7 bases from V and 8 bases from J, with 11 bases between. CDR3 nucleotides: TGTGCCAGCACCTGGGGGGTAGAAGCTTTCTTT. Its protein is CASTWGVEAFF.

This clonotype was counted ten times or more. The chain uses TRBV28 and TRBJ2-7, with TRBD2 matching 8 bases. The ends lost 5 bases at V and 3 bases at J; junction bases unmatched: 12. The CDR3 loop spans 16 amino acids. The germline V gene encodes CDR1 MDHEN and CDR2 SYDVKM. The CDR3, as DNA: TGTGCCAGCAGTCCGACTTTGCCTAGCGGGTACTACGAGCAGTACTTC. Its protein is CASSPTLPSGYYEQYF.

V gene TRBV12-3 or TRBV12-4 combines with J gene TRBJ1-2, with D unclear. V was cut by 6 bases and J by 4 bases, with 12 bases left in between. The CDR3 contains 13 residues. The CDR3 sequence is CASSHGLTYGYTF. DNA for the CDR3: TGTGCCAGCAGCCACGGACTGACCTATGGCTACACCTTC.

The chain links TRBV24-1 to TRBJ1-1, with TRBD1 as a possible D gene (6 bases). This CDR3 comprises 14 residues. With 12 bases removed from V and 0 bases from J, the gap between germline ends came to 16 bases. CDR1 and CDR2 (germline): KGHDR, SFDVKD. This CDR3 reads CASFTGIMNTEAFF. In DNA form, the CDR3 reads TGTGCCTCATTCACAGGGATCATGAACACTGAAGCTTTCTTT.

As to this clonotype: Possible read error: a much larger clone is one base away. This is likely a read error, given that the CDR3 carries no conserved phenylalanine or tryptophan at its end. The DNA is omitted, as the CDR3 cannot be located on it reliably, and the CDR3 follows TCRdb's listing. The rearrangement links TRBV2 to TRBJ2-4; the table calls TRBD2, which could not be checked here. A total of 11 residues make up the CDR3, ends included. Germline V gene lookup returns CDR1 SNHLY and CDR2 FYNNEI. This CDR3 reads CASSAFGSGYL.

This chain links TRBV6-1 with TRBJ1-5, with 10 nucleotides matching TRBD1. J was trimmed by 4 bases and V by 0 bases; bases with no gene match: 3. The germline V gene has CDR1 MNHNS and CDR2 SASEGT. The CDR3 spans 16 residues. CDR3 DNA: TGTGCCAGCAGTGAAGCACGGGACAGGGGTAATCAGCCCCAGCATTTT. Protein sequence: CASSEARDRGNQPQHF.

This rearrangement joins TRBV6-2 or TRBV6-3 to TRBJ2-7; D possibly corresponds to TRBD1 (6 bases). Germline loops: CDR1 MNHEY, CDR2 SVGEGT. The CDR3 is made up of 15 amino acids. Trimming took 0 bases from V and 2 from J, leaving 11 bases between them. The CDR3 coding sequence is TGTGCCAGCAGTTACTCCCGGGACACACCCTACGAGCAGTACTTC. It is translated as CASSYSRDTPYEQYF.

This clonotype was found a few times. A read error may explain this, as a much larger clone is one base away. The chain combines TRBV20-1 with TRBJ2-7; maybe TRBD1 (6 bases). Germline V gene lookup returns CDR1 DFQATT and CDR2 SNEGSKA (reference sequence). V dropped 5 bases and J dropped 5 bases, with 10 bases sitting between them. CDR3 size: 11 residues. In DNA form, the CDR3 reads TGCAGTGCTTCCTACAGGGACGAGCAGTACTTC. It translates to CSASYRDEQYF.